Listed below are T cell receptor beta chains from one sample, sequenced in a study of CD8+ T cells in alopecia areata. Clones were sequenced by immunoSEQ multiplex PCR, and TCRdb holds only the in-frame ones, with some missing. The repertoire holds around 160,000 clones, 40% to 50% seen once, with 6.5% to 7.5% in the top ten. The sample comprised CD4+ T cells sorted from blood. These receptors were taken from a human donor with alopecia areata. Each CDR3 is given with its conserved first and last residue. The D gene is left open where the match is weak. The listing skips clone size in some rows; elsewhere it reads once, few, many or a size class.

abundance,j_gene,len,d_gene,v_gene,CDR3nt,CDR3aa
NA,TRBJ1-1,14,NA,TRBV7-9,TGTGCCAGCAGCCAGGGTGTGGACTCCACTGAAGCTTTCTTT,CASSQGVDSTEAFF
NA,TRBJ2-2,15,NA,TRBV2,TGTGCCAGCAGGCGCATGGCAGGGGACACCGGGGAGCTGTTTTTT,CASRRMAGDTGELFF
NA,TRBJ1-1,13,TRBD1,TRBV29-1,TGCAGCGTTAGGGACAGGCCGAACACTGAAGCTTTCTTT,CSVRDRPNTEAFF
NA,TRBJ2-1,13,TRBD2,TRBV29-1,TGCAGCGCTACTAGCGGGAGCTACAATGAGCAGTTCTTC,CSATSGSYNEQFF
few,TRBJ2-1,17,TRBD2,TRBV2,TGTGCCAGCAGTCAAGAGGGACTAGCGGGAGGCGGTAATGAGCAGTTCTTC,CASSQEGLAGGGNEQFF
once,TRBJ2-1,16,TRBD2,TRBV11-2,TGTGCCAGCAGCTTACTGGGACTAACGGTCCATGGTGAGCAGTTCTTC,CASSLLGLTVHGEQFF
few,TRBJ1-2,14,NA,TRBV4-1,TGCGCCAGCAGCCAAGTAGGTCGAAACTATGGCTACACCTTC,CASSQVGRNYGYTF
NA,TRBJ2-1,13,NA,TRBV5-1,TGCGCCAGCAAGGGGACAAACAACAATGAGCAGTTCTTC,CASKGTNNNEQFF
NA,TRBJ2-2,14,NA,TRBV5-1,TGCGCCAGCAGCCCCCCACGCGGGACCGGGGAGCTGTTTTTT,CASSPPRGTGELFF
NA,TRBJ2-1,13,NA,TRBV7-7,TGTGCTAGCAGCTTTGGGCCAACCGATGAGCAGTTCTTC,CASSFGPTDEQFF
few,TRBJ2-7,12,TRBD1,TRBV7-9,TGTGCCAGCAGCTTCACAGGGGACGAGCAGTACTTC,CASSFTGDEQYF
few,TRBJ2-7,11,NA,TRBV30,TGTGCCTGGAGTGTAATCTACGAGCAGTACTTC,CAWSVIYEQYF
NA,TRBJ2-1,12,TRBD1,TRBV29-1,TGCAGCGTTGTGGGACAGGGGTTTGAGCAGTTCTTC,CSVVGQGFEQFF
NA,TRBJ1-2,13,NA,TRBV30,TGTGCCTGGAGTGTACAGTCGTTATATGGCTACACCTTC,CAWSVQSLYGYTF
NA,TRBJ2-7,17,TRBD2,TRBV4-1,TGCGCCAGCAGCCATGACCAGACTAGCGGGAGACCTTTCGAGCAGTACTTC,CASSHDQTSGRPFEQYF
NA,TRBJ1-1,14,NA,TRBV7-8,TGTGCCAGCAACCGTCCGGGGGGATCTACTGAAGCTTTCTTT,CASNRPGGSTEAFF
NA,TRBJ1-1,13,NA,TRBV2,TGTGCCAGCAGTGCCTCTGGGGACACTGAAGCTTTCTTT,CASSASGDTEAFF
NA,TRBJ2-3,10,NA,TRBV29-1,TGCAGCGTTGAGTCAGGGACGCAGTATTTT,CSVESGTQYF
NA,TRBJ1-1,11,NA,TRBV29-1,TGCAGCGTTGGTGTGAACACTGAAGCTTTCTTT,CSVGVNTEAFF
NA,TRBJ2-3,15,NA,TRBV27,TGTGCCAGCAGTTTATCGGTAGGGGTCTCGAGTAAGCAGTATTTT,CASSLSVGVSSKQYF
NA,TRBJ2-7,13,NA,TRBV28,TGTGCCAGCAGTTCCAACCATCGCTACGAGCAGTACTTC,CASSSNHRYEQYF
NA,TRBJ1-2,12,NA,TRBV19,TGTGCCAGTAGCCGAGGGACGTTTAGTTTTCGTTTC,CASSRGTFSFRF
NA,TRBJ2-7,15,TRBD1,TRBV4-1,TGCGCCAGCAGCCAAGACTGGACAGGAGGTTACGAGCAGTACTTC,CASSQDWTGGYEQYF
NA,TRBJ2-3,15,TRBD1,TRBV5-1,TGCGCCAGCAGCTCGGACAGGGTGGGGACAGATACGCAGTATTTT,CASSSDRVGTDTQYF
NA,TRBJ1-4,15,NA,TRBV5-1,TGCGCCAGCAGCTTGAAGACAGGAAGTAATGAAAAACTGTTTTTT,CASSLKTGSNEKLFF
once,TRBJ2-1,15,NA,TRBV5-1,TGCGCCAGCAGCTCGGCCAGGGACCCTGACAATGAGCAGTTCTTC,CASSSARDPDNEQFF